This T cell receptor (beta chain) was sequenced for a study of T cells in tuberculosis. Germline CDR1 reads SGHTA; CDR2 reads FQGNSA. The CDR3 has 11 amino acids. V was shortened by 3 bases and J by 3 bases, with 2 bases between the two germline ends. Study-level points and caveats: Active tuberculosis cases were adults; controls were adolescents.

In the case of this clone: Its antigen is still unknown.

Sequencing was performed with immunoSEQ multiplex PCR; in TCRdb, only in-frame clones are kept and a portion is missing. The sample includes tens of thousands of clones, nearly 90% of them seen just once. The time point was: new active TB diagnosis, blood taken before or within 7 days of starting treatment. This TCR derives from an adult with tuberculosis. J is TRBJ2-5 and V is TRBV7-2, with D uncertain. Sequencing was performed on PBMCs, taken at tuberculosis diagnosis. CDR3: CASSFKETQYF. DNA for the CDR3: TGTGCCAGCAGCTTTAAAGAGACCCAGTACTTC.